The sequence of this T cell receptor beta chain was determined in a study of cytomegalovirus exposure and HLA in healthy donors. The PCR employed 60 Vbeta primers together with 13 Jbeta primers. Clones were sequenced by immunoSEQ multiplex PCR, and TCRdb holds only the in-frame ones, with some missing. The sample holds 120,000 to 150,000 clones, roughly 80% seen once. Trimming at V came to 4 bases and at J to 1 base, leaving 7 bases not matched to a gene. Germline CDR1 MDHEN, CDR2 SYDVKM. The CDR3 is 16 amino acids. This clone was counted a single time. The chain employs TRBV28 and TRBJ1-1; 9 nucleotides agree with TRBD1. The sequence derives from a woman aged 40-49 years in good health and CMV-seronegative. Input material: PBMCs. CDR3 in DNA: TGTGCCAGCAGTTCCCACCCGGGACAGGGGAACACTGAAGCTTTCTTT. This codes for CASSSHPGQGNTEAFF.